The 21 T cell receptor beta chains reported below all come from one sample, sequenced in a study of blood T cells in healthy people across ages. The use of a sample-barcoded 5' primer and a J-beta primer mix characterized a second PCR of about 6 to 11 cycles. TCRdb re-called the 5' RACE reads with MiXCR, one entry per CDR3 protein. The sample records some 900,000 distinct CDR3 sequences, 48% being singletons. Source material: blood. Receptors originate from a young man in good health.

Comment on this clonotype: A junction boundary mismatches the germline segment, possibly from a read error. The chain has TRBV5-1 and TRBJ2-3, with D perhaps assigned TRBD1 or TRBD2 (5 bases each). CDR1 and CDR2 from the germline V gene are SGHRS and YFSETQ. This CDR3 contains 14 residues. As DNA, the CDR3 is TGCGCCAGCAGCTTGGCCGACTACACAGGTACGCAGTATTTT. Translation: CASSLADYTGTQYF.

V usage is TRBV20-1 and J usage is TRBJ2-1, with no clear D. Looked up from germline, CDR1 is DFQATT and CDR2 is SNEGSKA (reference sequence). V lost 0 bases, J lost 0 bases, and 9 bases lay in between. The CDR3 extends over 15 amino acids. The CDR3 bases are TGCAGTGCTAGAGATAGACGCATCTCCTACAATGAGCAGTTCTTC. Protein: CSARDRRISYNEQFF.

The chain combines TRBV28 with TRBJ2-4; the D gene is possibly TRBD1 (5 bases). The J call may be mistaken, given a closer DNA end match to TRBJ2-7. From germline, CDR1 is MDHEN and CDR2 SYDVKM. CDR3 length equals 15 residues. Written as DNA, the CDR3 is TGTGCCAGCAGTTTAACAGGCCCCCGTGGAGACGAGCAGTACTTC. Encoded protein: CASSLTGPRGDEQYF.

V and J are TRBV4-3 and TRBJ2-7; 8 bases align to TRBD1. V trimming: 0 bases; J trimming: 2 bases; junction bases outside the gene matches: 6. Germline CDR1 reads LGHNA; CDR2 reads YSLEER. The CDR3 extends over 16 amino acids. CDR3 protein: CASSQDKGQATYEQYF. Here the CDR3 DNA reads TGCGCCAGCAGCCAAGATAAGGGACAGGCTACCTACGAGCAGTACTTC.

The CDR3, as DNA: TGTGCCAGCAGCCTCGAGGGGGTTCATGAGCAGTTCTTC. The encoded protein is CASSLEGVHEQFF. The chain links TRBV7-9 to TRBJ2-1, with a possible D match to TRBD1 (6 bases). Per the germline V gene, CDR1 is SEHNR and CDR2 is FQNEAQ (reference sequence). The CDR3 sequence is 13 residues long. V dropped 5 bases and J dropped 8 bases, with 13 bases sitting between them.

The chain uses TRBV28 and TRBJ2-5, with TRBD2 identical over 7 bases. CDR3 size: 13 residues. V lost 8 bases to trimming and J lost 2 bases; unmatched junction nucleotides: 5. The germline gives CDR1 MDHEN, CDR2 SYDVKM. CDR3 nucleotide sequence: TGTGCCAGCGGACGTAGCGGGCAAGAGACCCAGTACTTC. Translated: CASGRSGQETQYF.

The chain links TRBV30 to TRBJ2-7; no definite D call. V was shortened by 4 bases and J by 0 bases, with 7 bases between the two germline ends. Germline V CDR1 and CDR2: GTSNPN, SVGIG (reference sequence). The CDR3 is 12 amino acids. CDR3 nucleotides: TGTGCCTGGAACACAGACTCCTACGAGCAGTACTTC. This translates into CAWNTDSYEQYF.

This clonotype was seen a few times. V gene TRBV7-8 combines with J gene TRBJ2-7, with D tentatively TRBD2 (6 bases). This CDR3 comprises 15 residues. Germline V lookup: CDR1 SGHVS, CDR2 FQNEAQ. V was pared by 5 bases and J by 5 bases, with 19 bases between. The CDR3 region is CASSLLGLALNEQYF. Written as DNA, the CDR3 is TGTGCCAGCAGCCTATTAGGGCTAGCGCTCAACGAGCAGTACTTC.

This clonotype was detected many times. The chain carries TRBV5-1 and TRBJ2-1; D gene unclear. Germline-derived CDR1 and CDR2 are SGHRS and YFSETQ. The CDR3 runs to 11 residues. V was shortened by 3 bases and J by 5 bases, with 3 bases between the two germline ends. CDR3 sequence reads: CASSSHNEQFF. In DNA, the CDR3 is TGCGCCAGCAGCTCTCACAATGAGCAGTTCTTC.

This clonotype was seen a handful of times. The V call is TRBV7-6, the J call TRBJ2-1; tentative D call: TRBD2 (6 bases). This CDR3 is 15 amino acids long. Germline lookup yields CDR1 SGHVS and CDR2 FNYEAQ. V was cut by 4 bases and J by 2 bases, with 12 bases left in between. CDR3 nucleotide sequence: TGTGCCAGCAGCTACGGGGGTAGCACCTACAATGAGCAGTTCTTC. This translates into CASSYGGSTYNEQFF. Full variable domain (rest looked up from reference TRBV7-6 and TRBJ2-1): GAGVSQSPRYKVTKRGQDVALRCDPISGHVSLYWYRQALGQGPEFLTYFNYEAQQDKSGLPNDRFSAERPEGSISTLTIQRTEQRDSAMYRCASSYGGSTYNEQFFGPGTRLTVL.

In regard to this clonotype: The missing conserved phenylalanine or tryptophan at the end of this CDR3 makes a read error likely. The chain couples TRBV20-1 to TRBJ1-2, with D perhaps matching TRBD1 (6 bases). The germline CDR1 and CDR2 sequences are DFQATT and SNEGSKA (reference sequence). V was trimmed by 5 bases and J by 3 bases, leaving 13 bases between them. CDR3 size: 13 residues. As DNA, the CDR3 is TGCAGTGCTCCGACCGGACAGCACTATGGCTACACCTTA. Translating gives CSAPTGQHYGYTL.

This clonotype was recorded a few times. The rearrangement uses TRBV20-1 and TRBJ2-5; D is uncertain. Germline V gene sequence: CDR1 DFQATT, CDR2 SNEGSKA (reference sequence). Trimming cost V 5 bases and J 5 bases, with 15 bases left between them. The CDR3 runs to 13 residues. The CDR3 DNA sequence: TGCAGTGCTTTGCGGCCCGCCGGGGAGACCCAGTACTTC. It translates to CSALRPAGETQYF.

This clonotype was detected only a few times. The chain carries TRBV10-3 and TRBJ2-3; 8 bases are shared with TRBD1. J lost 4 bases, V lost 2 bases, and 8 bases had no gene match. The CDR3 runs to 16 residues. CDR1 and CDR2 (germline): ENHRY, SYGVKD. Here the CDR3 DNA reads TGTGCCATCAGTGAGAGGAGACAGGGGATGTCAGATACGCAGTATTTT. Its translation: CAISERRQGMSDTQYF.

CDR3 protein: CASSQAHRSNTGELFF. The CDR3 DNA reads as TGCGCCAGCAGCCAAGCTCATCGATCGAACACCGGGGAGCTGTTTTTT. This chain links TRBV4-3 with TRBJ2-2; D call uncertain. V lost 1 base to trimming and J lost 0 bases, with 9 bases between them. The germline CDR1 and CDR2 sequences are LGHNA and YSLEER. This CDR3 is 16 amino acids long.

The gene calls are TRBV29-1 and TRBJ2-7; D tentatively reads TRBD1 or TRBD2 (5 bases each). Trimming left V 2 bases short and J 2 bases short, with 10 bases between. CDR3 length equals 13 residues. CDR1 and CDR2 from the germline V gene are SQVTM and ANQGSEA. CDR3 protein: CSVEMRGTYEQYF. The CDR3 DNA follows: TGCAGCGTTGAAATGAGGGGAACCTACGAGCAGTACTTC.

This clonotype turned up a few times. The CDR3 protein is CASRPRAGTVTSYEQYF. CDR3 nucleotide sequence: TGTGCCAGCAGACCCCGCGCAGGGACAGTCACCTCCTACGAGCAGTACTTC. The V call is TRBV6-6, the J call TRBJ2-7; 7 bases match TRBD1. Losses at the gene ends were 6 bases for V and 0 bases for J; bases not matched to a gene: 14. CDR1 is MNHNY and CDR2 is SVGAGI in the germline V gene (reference sequence). This CDR3 is built from 17 residues.

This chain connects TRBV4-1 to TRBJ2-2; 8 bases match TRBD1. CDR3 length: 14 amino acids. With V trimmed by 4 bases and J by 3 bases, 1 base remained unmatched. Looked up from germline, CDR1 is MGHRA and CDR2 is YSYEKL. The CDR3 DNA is TGCGCCAGCAGCCGGGGACAGGACACCGGGGAGCTGTTTTTT. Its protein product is CASSRGQDTGELFF.

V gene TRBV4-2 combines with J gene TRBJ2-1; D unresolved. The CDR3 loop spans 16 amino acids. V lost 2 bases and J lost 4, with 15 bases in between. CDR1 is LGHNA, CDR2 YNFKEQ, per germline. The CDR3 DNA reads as TGTGCCAGCAGCCAAAAAGTAACTGCAGGTTACAATGAGCAGTTCTTC. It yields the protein CASSQKVTAGYNEQFF.

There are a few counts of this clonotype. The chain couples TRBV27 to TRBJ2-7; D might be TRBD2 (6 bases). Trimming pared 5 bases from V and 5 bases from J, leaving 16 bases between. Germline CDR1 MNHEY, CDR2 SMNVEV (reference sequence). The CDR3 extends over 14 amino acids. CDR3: CASSPLGGGNEQYF. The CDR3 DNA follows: TGTGCCAGCAGTCCTCTGGGAGGCGGAAACGAGCAGTACTTC.

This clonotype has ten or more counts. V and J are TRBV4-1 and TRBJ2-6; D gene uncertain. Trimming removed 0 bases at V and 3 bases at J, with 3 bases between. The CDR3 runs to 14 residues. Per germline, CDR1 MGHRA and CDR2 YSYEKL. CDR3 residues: CASSQDSGANVLTF. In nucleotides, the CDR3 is TGCGCCAGCAGCCAAGATAGTGGGGCCAACGTCCTGACTTTC.

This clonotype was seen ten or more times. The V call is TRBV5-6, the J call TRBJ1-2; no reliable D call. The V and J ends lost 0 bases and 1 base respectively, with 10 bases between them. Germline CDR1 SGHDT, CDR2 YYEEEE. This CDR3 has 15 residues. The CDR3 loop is CASSLGRIVNYGYTF. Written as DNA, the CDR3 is TGTGCCAGCAGCTTGGGACGGATCGTTAACTATGGCTACACCTTC.